These 11 T cell receptor beta chains were all obtained from the same sample, sequenced in a study of monozygotic twins with inflammatory bowel disease (dated by TCRdb to the late 2010s). Receptors were amplified or captured by 5' RACE. Sequencing was carried out with an Illumina HiSeq 2500. TCRdb reprocessed the reads and lists each CDR3 protein sequence as a single entry, with no DNA. This sample's clone table shows 310,000 or so distinct CDR3 sequences. Of the sample, roughly 2% is held by the ten largest clones. The sequencing input was blood. The receptors here all came from a human donor with ulcerative colitis or Crohn's disease, or a healthy co-twin of an affected twin (not recorded which).

This rearrangement joins TRBV18 to TRBJ2-7. CDR3 length equals 15 residues. The V gene's germline CDR1 is KGHSH and CDR2 LQKENI. The CDR3 sequence is CASSPSQESSYEQYF.

The J gene is TRBJ2-3, the V gene TRBV5-1. This CDR3 comprises 13 residues. In germline, CDR1 is SGHRS, CDR2 YFSETQ. The CDR3 protein is CASRAAGTDTQYF. The whole variable domain, filled in from reference TRBV5-1 and TRBJ2-3, reads KAGVTQTPRYLIKTRGQQVTLSCSPISGHRSVSWYQQTPGQGLQFLFEYFSETQRNKGNFPGRFSGRQFSNSRSEMNVSTLELGDSALYLCASRAAGTDTQYFGPGTRLTVL.

The V call is TRBV6-6, the J call TRBJ1-5; TCRdb's D gene call, TRBD1, goes unchecked for lack of DNA. Germline CDR1 is MNHNY and CDR2 is SVGAGI (reference sequence). The CDR3 has 13 residues. The CDR3 loop is CASSYDRIEPQHF.

This rearrangement joins TRBV14 to TRBJ2-1; TCRdb outputs TRBD2, but without DNA this stays unchecked. The CDR3 covers 17 residues. The germline V gene encodes CDR1 SGHDN and CDR2 FVKESK. The chain's CDR3 is CASSQVKWDLGDNEQFF.

J is TRBJ1-2 and V is TRBV5-1; the TCRdb call, TRBD1, lacks DNA for checking. Looked up from germline, CDR1 is SGHRS and CDR2 is YFSETQ. CDR3 size: 16 residues. The CDR3 sequence is CASSPWGDIENYGYTF.

The chain recombines TRBV30 with TRBJ2-5; TCRdb returns TRBD2, unconfirmable since there is no DNA. CDR1 GTSNPN and CDR2 SVGIG come from the germline V gene (reference sequence). The CDR3 sequence is 17 residues long. This CDR3 is CAWSVRGGLAVKETQYF.

This chain joins TRBV2 and TRBJ1-2; the TCRdb call, TRBD1, lacks DNA for checking. The CDR3 has 13 amino acids. Germline CDR1 reads SNHLY; CDR2 reads FYNNEI. The CDR3 is CASSLDRRDGYTF.

The CDR3 protein is CASTLVGSRDRGVF. This sequence joins TRBV11-2 and TRBJ2-1. Germline V gene sequence: CDR1 SGHAT, CDR2 FQNNGV. The CDR3 totals 14 residues.

The rearrangement uses TRBV12-3 or TRBV12-4 and TRBJ2-3. There are 11 residues in the CDR3. CDR3 protein: CASSKGDTQYF.

The chain carries TRBV6-5 and TRBJ1-1; TCRdb's D call, TRBD1, is unchecked because there is no DNA. Germline V gives CDR1 MNHEY, CDR2 SVGAGI. This CDR3 contains 16 residues. The CDR3 protein is CASSYSGVRGTDEAFF.

This sequence joins TRBV12-3 or TRBV12-4 and TRBJ2-5; TCRdb's assignment of TRBD2 cannot be checked, as there is no DNA. CDR3 length equals 15 residues. The CDR3 protein is CASSFSGLASETQYF.